This note documents a single T cell receptor beta chain sequence. Its antigen is not identified. Sequenced patients had shown CD8+CD57+ cell expansion by flow cytometry. Diagnosis of severe acquired aplastic anemia applied to all patients. CDR3 length: 18 amino acids. The J segment lost 1 base and the V segment lost 1 base, leaving 10 bases of the junction unmatched. The V gene's germline CDR1 is LNHNV and CDR2 YYDKDF (reference sequence). The sample originates from a study of CD8+CD57+ T cells in acquired aplastic anemia. Study-wide background: DNA per sorted CD4+ or CD8+ sample ranged about 0.18 to 30 ug, averaging about 3.4 ug.

The study, taken as a whole, reports: Researchers report that twenty-nine CD8+ CDR3 sequences appeared in both patients and controls.

The TCR beta profiling, which covered VDJ combination and CDR3 sequence, was carried out using genomic DNA as the template. One entry per CDR3 protein results from TCRdb running MiXCR on the reads. This table has under 200,000 distinct CDR3 sequences, about 50% appearing once. The V call is TRBV15, the J call TRBJ2-5, with 9 nucleotides matching TRBD1. Sequencing was done on a sample of sorted CD4+, CD8+, or CD8+CD57+ T cells (not recorded which) from PBMCs. This clonotype originated in a human donor with aplastic anemia. The CDR3 loop reads CATSRGVSGTGSQETQYF. The CDR3 coding sequence is TGTGCCACCAGCAGAGGGGTTTCCGGGACAGGGTCCCAAGAGACCCAGTACTTC.